The sequence of this T cell receptor beta chain was determined in a study of shared T cell receptors in the human thymus. V was clipped by 5 bases and J by 9 bases; unmatched bases: 13. Germline V lookup: CDR1 SGHRS, CDR2 YFSETQ. The CDR3 runs to 15 residues. Method: immunoSEQ multiplex PCR; TCRdb's copy keeps in-frame clones and lacks some. The sample has hundreds of thousands of clones, 70% to 80% seen once. These data also featured in a second study, about human thymus T cells.

This chain uses TRBV5-1 with TRBJ2-1; 8 nucleotides match TRBD2. This sequence was found in a boy under two years old with a congenital heart defect. Sequenced input: thymocytes. CDR3 in DNA: TGCGCCAGCAGACACGGGGGGGTCAGACATGGTGAGCAGTTCTTC. Encoded protein: CASRHGGVRHGEQFF.